The 21 T cell receptor beta chains listed next were all sequenced from one sample in a study of blood T cell repertoires in COVID-19. Data came from immunoSEQ multiplex PCR; TCRdb stores just in-frame clones and leaves some out. The table lists about 160,000 clones, over 75% of them singletons, with roughly 5% in the top ten. Sequenced sample: PBMCs or T cells enriched from blood (not recorded which). The receptors were gathered from a woman in her 40s with acute COVID-19.

This clone was seen a handful of times. This chain joins TRBV18 and TRBJ1-2, with 7 bases that match TRBD1. CDR3 length: 16 residues. V dropped 4 bases and J dropped 4; count of bases not matched to a gene: 12. CDR1 KGHSH and CDR2 LQKENI come from the germline V gene. The CDR3 region has the DNA TGTGCCAGCTCACTGGGACAGCAAGACCCTCGCTATGGCTACACCTTC. It is translated as CASSLGQQDPRYGYTF.

The chain employs TRBV7-3 and TRBJ2-7, with 8 bases aligning to TRBD2. V was clipped by 2 bases and J by 4 bases; unmatched bases: 7. The CDR3 is 15 amino acids. The germline V gene has CDR1 SGHTA and CDR2 FQGTGA. The CDR3 DNA reads TGTGCCAGCAGCTTAGCGGGAGGCCCTTTGTACGAGCAGTACTTC. As protein: CASSLAGGPLYEQYF.

CDR3 nucleotide sequence: TGTGCCAGTAGTATAGACGGCGGGGAAGCTTTCTTT. It yields the protein CASSIDGGEAFF. This chain joins TRBV19 and TRBJ1-1; D not resolved. Germline CDR1 reads LNHDA; CDR2 reads SQIVND (reference sequence). CDR3 length: 12 residues. V was cut by 0 bases and J by 8 bases, with 7 bases left in between.

The rearrangement links TRBV3-1 (or the pseudogene TRBV3-2) to TRBJ1-4, with D possibly TRBD1 on 6 matching bases. From germline, CDR1 is LGHDT and CDR2 YNNKEL (reference sequence). The CDR3 has 15 residues. Trimming took off 1 base at V and 12 bases at J, with 18 bases between the two ends. For the CDR3, the DNA is TGTGCCAGCAGCCAAGCTTTGGGGCGGGGGCAAGAACTGTTTTTT. Protein sequence: CASSQALGRGQELFF.

This chain links TRBV7-9 with TRBJ2-1; 8 bases align to TRBD2. Trimming removed 2 bases from V and 6 bases from J; junction bases left unmatched: 15. The germline CDR1 and CDR2 sequences are SEHNR and FQNEAQ (reference sequence). This CDR3 comprises 18 residues. The CDR3 bases are TGTGCCAGCAGCTTACGAAATTACGCAGCGAGCGGGAGCAATGAGCAGTTCTTC. Residues: CASSLRNYAASGSNEQFF.

This clone occurred a few times. The chain has TRBV7-9 and TRBJ1-2, with TRBD1 matching 7 bases. This CDR3 is built from 13 residues. The junction had 8 bases not matched to a gene; V was cut back by 5 bases and J by 8 bases. From germline, CDR1 is SEHNR and CDR2 FQNEAQ (reference sequence). In DNA form, the CDR3 reads TGTGCCAGCAGCGTATTCAGGGGGATCGGCTACACCTTC. Amino acid sequence: CASSVFRGIGYTF.

This clone was detected only once. The chain carries TRBV3-1 (or the pseudogene TRBV3-2) and TRBJ1-2; D might be TRBD1 (6 bases). Between the trimmed V and J ends, which lost 4 bases and 1 base, there was a span of 25 bases. The germline V gene has CDR1 LGHDT and CDR2 YNNKEL (reference sequence). The CDR3 loop spans 19 amino acids. In DNA, the CDR3 is TGTGCCAGCAGCCCCGCGCAAGGGTTGACAGGAGCTTTTAACTATGGCTACACCTTC. It translates to CASSPAQGLTGAFNYGYTF.

This rearrangement joins TRBV19 to TRBJ1-5; a weak D match, TRBD1 (6 bases). The CDR3 runs to 16 residues. The V gene lost 4 bases and the J gene lost 6 bases, with 19 bases spanning the gap. Germline CDR1 is LNHDA and CDR2 is SQIVND (reference sequence). CDR3 DNA: TGTGCCAGTAGTAACGCCTACAGGGCGTCGGGTCAGCCCCAGCATTTT. It specifies CASSNAYRASGQPQHF. The whole variable domain, filled in from reference TRBV19 and TRBJ1-5, reads DGGITQSPKYLFRKEGQNVTLSCEQNLNHDAMYWYRQDPGQGLRLIYYSQIVNDFQKGDIAEGYSVSREKKESFPLTVTSAQKNPTAFYLCASSNAYRASGQPQHFGDGTRLSIL.

The V call is TRBV19, the J call TRBJ1-6; 8 bases fit TRBD1. Germline CDR1 and CDR2: LNHDA and SQIVND (reference sequence). With 4 bases clipped from V and 10 bases from J, the junction kept 9 bases outside the gene matches. The CDR3 runs to 15 residues. This CDR3 is CASSTGGQGGSPLHF. The DNA for the CDR3 is TGTGCCAGTAGTACAGGCGGACAGGGAGGCTCACCCCTCCACTTT. Filled out from reference TRBV19 and TRBJ1-6, the complete variable domain reads DGGITQSPKYLFRKEGQNVTLSCEQNLNHDAMYWYRQDPGQGLRLIYYSQIVNDFQKGDIAEGYSVSREKKESFPLTVTSAQKNPTAFYLCASSTGGQGGSPLHFGNGTRLTVT.

This chain links TRBV2 with TRBJ1-1; D call uncertain. This CDR3 contains 12 residues. The V gene lost 9 bases and the J gene lost 2 bases, with 10 bases spanning the gap. The germline gives CDR1 SNHLY, CDR2 FYNNEI. CDR3 residues: CARSTTNTEAFF. The CDR3 DNA reads as TGTGCCAGGTCAACAACCAACACTGAAGCTTTCTTT.

The chain is built from TRBV3-1 (or the pseudogene TRBV3-2) and TRBJ1-1, with a tentative D call TRBD1 (5 bases). This CDR3 is 15 amino acids long. CDR1 and CDR2 from the germline V gene are LGHDT and YNNKEL (reference sequence). Between the trimmed V and J ends, which lost 1 base and 4 bases, there was a span of 13 bases. In nucleotides, the CDR3 is TGTGCCAGCAGCCAAGGGGGCCGAGGCGGCACTGAAGCTTTCTTT. Protein sequence: CASSQGGRGGTEAFF.

CDR3 region: CASSARLAGEGTGELFF. CDR3 sequence (DNA): TGTGCCAGTAGTGCGAGACTAGCGGGAGAGGGCACCGGGGAGCTGTTTTTT. V and J are TRBV19 and TRBJ2-2, with TRBD2 identical over 12 bases. Losses at the gene ends were 5 bases for V and 4 bases for J; bases not matched to a gene: 8. In germline, CDR1 is LNHDA, CDR2 SQIVND (reference sequence). This CDR3 spans 17 amino acids.

This clone was seen only a few times. The CDR3 region has the DNA TGTGCCAGCATTTCGAATAGCGGCGGGGACCCTTACGAGCAGTACGTC. This codes for CASISNSGGDPYEQYV. The chain uses TRBV2 and TRBJ2-7, with D maybe TRBD2 (6 bases). With 7 bases removed from V and 4 bases from J, the gap between germline ends came to 23 bases. Germline loops: CDR1 SNHLY, CDR2 FYNNEI. The CDR3 sequence is 16 residues long.

This rearrangement joins TRBV10-3 to TRBJ2-7; 7 bases are shared with TRBD1. This CDR3 is built from 15 residues. J was trimmed by 4 bases and V by 3 bases; bases with no gene match: 9. Germline V gene data show CDR1 as ENHRY and CDR2 as SYGVKD. This chain's CDR3 is CAISDVKGALYEQYF. In nucleotides, the CDR3 is TGTGCCATCAGTGACGTCAAGGGGGCTCTGTACGAGCAGTACTTC.

J is TRBJ2-7 and V is TRBV14, with a tentative D call TRBD2 (6 bases). Germline assignment: CDR1 SGHDN and CDR2 FVKESK. Trimming removed 4 bases at V and 6 bases at J, with 13 bases between. The CDR3 covers 13 residues. CDR3 protein: CASSPQLASEQYV. CDR3 bases: TGTGCCAGCAGCCCCCAACTAGCAAGCGAGCAGTACGTC.

The V call is TRBV15, the J call TRBJ2-2; the D gene is possibly TRBD1 (6 bases). This CDR3 is built from 22 residues. The V end lost 1 base, the J end lost 1 base, and 28 bases lay between the germline ends. Germline CDR1 and CDR2: LNHNV and YYDKDF (reference sequence). CDR3 in amino acids: CATSRGPEGTGSTTKNTGELFF. The CDR3 DNA is TGTGCCACCAGCAGAGGGCCCGAAGGAACAGGGAGCACTACAAAGAACACCGGGGAGCTGTTTTTT.

The chain links TRBV5-4 to TRBJ2-7, with D possibly matching TRBD2 (5 bases). V was trimmed by 1 base and J by 5 bases, leaving 13 bases between them. The germline V gene encodes CDR1 SGHNT and CDR2 YYREEE (reference sequence). There are 14 residues in the CDR3. As DNA, the CDR3 is TGTGCCAGCAGCTTGAGTCGGGGTCAAAACGAGCAGTACTTC. Amino acids: CASSLSRGQNEQYF.

CDR3 nucleotide sequence: TGTGCCAGCTCACCATTCGTTGGGGGGGACACTGAAGCTTTCTTT. It encodes CASSPFVGGDTEAFF. This chain joins TRBV18 and TRBJ1-1, with D possibly matching TRBD1 (5 bases). Germline V gives CDR1 KGHSH, CDR2 LQKENI. CDR3 length: 15 amino acids. V was clipped by 2 bases and J by 3 bases, with 13 bases between them.

V gene TRBV12-5 combines with J gene TRBJ2-3; no firm D call. Germline V gene sequence: CDR1 LGHNT, CDR2 FRNRAP. CDR3 length: 13 amino acids. Trimming shortened V by 4 bases and J by 4 bases, and 9 bases separated the two germline ends. The DNA for the CDR3 is TGTGCTAGTGGTTCTACTGTAGCAGATACGCAGTATTTT. Its protein is CASGSTVADTQYF.

The chain carries TRBV3-1 (or the pseudogene TRBV3-2) and TRBJ2-6, with 8 bases matching TRBD2. This CDR3 comprises 15 residues. V dropped 4 bases and J dropped 2; count of bases not matched to a gene: 1. From germline, CDR1 is LGHDT and CDR2 YNNKEL (reference sequence). The CDR3 nucleotides read TGTGCCAGCAGCCGGGGACTAGCTGGGGCCAACGTCCTGACTTTC. Its protein is CASSRGLAGANVLTF.

This chain uses TRBV7-2 with TRBJ2-3; 7 bases line up with TRBD2. With V trimmed by 1 base and J by 0 bases, 10 bases remained unmatched. Germline values: CDR1 SGHTA, CDR2 FQGNSA. The CDR3 is made up of 18 amino acids. CDR3 sequence: CASSLVSSGYSSTDTQYF. DNA of the CDR3: TGTGCCAGCAGCTTAGTCTCTAGCGGATACTCTAGCACAGATACGCAGTATTTT.